This entry concerns a single TCR beta chain. Its antigen remains unidentified. The time point is: baseline pretreatment blood. The treatment was: 15 Gy SBRT to primary tumor, nephrectomy 4 weeks later. Serial blood draws occurred at baseline and 2 and 4 weeks post-SBRT. Assay: immunoSEQ multiplex PCR; the TCRdb copy retains only in-frame clones and omits some. Among approximately 140,000 clones listed, less than 90% were seen once. Looked up from germline, CDR1 is SGHDT and CDR2 is YYEEEE. CDR3 length: 13 amino acids. J was trimmed by 8 bases and V by 2 bases; bases with no gene match: 3. This entry comes from a study of radiation and T cells in renal cell carcinoma. Study-level points and caveats: Pretreatment tumor biopsies were lacking, so baseline clonotypes are unknown.

This specimen was blood, taken from a patient whose treatment included radiotherapy and nephrectomy. The chain couples TRBV5-6 to TRBJ1-2, with TRBD1 identical over 10 bases. This receptor was taken from a woman in her 70s with renal cell carcinoma. CDR3 nucleotides: TGTGCCAGCAGCTTAGGACAGGGGGGCGGCTACACCTTC. Its translation: CASSLGQGGGYTF.